This T cell receptor beta chain is drawn from a study of T cells in Graves' hyperthyroidism and ophthalmopathy. Amplification targeted TCR beta CDR3 regions from RNA transcripts. Carried out on the TCR CDR3, a first-round RT-PCR used the HTBI primer set. TCRdb analysed the multiplex PCR reads with MiXCR anew, one entry per CDR3 protein. Of 370,000 or so distinct CDR3 sequences listed, around 25% are singletons. The ends were cut back, 5 bases at V and 3 bases at J, with 14 bases in the middle. The CDR3 length is 14 residues. Germline CDR1 reads DFQATT; CDR2 reads SNEGSKA (reference sequence). The TCR comes from a man over 45 with Graves' hyperthyroidism. The rearrangement links TRBV20-1 to TRBJ1-5; D may be TRBD1 (6 bases). Sequenced: blood. DNA for the CDR3: TGCAGTGCTTTAGAGCCAGGGGCCAATCAGCCCCAGCATTTT. Protein: CSALEPGANQPQHF.